This T cell receptor (beta chain) was observed in a study of chemoradiotherapy in HPV16-positive cancers. The study's findings and limits: Candidate HPV-specific clones and E7-related TCR motifs grew in tumor during treatment. Functional assays defining HPV-specific T cells used only a couple of HPV16-positive patients.

Concerning this clone: Its antigen is as yet unknown.

The CDR3 is 16 amino acids. V was clipped by 4 bases and J by 4 bases, with 20 bases between them. From germline, CDR1 is SGHRS and CDR2 YFSETQ. The protocol was immunoSEQ multiplex PCR, while the TCRdb copy is restricted to in-frame clones and leaves out a portion. Of tens of thousands of clones in the sample, almost 90% are singletons; the top ten hold 3.5% to 4.5%. This sample comprised blood, obtained from a patient who underwent chemoradiotherapy. This TCR came from a human donor with HPV-associated anogenital cancer. This chain links TRBV5-1 with TRBJ2-5; maybe TRBD1 (6 bases). The CDR3 DNA sequence: TGCGCCAGCAGCCAAACATCACAGGGTCGTGGAGAGACCCAGTACTTC. This encodes CASSQTSQGRGETQYF.